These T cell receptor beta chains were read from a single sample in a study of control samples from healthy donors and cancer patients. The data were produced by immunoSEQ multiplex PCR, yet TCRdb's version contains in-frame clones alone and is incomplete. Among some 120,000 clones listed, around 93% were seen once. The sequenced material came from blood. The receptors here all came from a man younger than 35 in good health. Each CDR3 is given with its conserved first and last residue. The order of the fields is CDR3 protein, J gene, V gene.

CDR3: CSVEDTGLPNTEAFF
J: TRBJ1-1
V: TRBV29-1

CDR3: CASSQVQGNYEQYF
J: TRBJ2-7
V: TRBV4-1

CDR3: CASSAGQSYEQYF
J: TRBJ2-7
V: TRBV5-6

CDR3: CASRGETPRGYTF
J: TRBJ1-2
V: TRBV2

CDR3: CAISGRTSGGAMDEQFF
J: TRBJ2-1
V: TRBV10-3

CDR3: CASSQDRRRGYGYTF
J: TRBJ1-2
V: TRBV3-1/TRBV3-2

CDR3: CASSPPDRGPVTEAFF
J: TRBJ1-1
V: TRBV18

CDR3: CASINRGEDEQYF
J: TRBJ2-7
V: TRBV5-4

CDR3: CASSLQTPTGDTQYF
J: TRBJ2-3
V: TRBV5-1

CDR3: CASSLGWGRNTIYF
J: TRBJ1-3
V: TRBV7-2

CDR3: CASGQGPNSPLHF
J: TRBJ1-6
V: TRBV2